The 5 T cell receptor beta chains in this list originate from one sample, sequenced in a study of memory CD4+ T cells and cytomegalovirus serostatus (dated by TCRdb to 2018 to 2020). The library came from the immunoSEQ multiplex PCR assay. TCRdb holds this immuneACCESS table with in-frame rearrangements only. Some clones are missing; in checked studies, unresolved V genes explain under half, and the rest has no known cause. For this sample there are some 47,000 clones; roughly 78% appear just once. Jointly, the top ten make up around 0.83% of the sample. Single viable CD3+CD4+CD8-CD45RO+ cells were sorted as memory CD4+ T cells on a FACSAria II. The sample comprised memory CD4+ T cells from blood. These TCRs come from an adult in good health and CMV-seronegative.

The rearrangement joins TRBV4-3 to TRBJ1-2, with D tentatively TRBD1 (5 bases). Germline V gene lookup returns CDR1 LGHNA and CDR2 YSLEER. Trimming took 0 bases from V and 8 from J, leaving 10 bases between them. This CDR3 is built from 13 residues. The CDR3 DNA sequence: TGCGCCAGCAGCCAAGACCGGGACGGCGGCTACACCTTC. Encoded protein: CASSQDRDGGYTF.

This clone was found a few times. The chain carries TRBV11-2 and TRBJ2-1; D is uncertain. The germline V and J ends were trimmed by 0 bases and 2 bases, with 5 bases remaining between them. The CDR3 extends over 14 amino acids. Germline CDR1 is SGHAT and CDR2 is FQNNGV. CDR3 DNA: TGTGCCAGCAGCTTAGACTTAACCTACAATGAGCAGTTCTTC. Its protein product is CASSLDLTYNEQFF.

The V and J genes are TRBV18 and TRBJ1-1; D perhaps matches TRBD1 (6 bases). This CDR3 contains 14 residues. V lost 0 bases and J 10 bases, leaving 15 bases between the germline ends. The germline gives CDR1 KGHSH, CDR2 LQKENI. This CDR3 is CASSPPVRGQGAFF. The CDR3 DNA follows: TGTGCCAGCTCACCACCGGTTCGGGGGCAAGGAGCTTTCTTT. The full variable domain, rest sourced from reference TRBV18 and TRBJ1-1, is NAGVMQNPRHLVRRRGQEARLRCSPMKGHSHVYWYRQLPEEGLKFMVYLQKENIIDESGMPKERFSAEFPKEGPSILRIQQVVRGDSAAYFCASSPPVRGQGAFFGQGTRLTVV.

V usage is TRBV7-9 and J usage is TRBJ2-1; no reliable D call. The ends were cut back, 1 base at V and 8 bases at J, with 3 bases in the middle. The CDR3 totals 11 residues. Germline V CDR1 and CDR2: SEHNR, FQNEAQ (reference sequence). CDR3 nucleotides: TGTGCCAGCAGCTTAGGCGATGAGCAGTTCTTC. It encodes CASSLGDEQFF.

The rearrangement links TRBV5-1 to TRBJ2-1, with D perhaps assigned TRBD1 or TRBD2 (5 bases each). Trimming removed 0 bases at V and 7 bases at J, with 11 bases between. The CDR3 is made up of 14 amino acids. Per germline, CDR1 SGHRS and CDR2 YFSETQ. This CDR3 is CASSLAQGGNEQFF. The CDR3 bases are TGCGCCAGCAGCTTGGCGCAGGGCGGGAATGAGCAGTTCTTC.